The source of this TCR beta chain is a study of blood T cell repertoires in COVID-19. For the study at large: Sites across the United States, Italy and Spain contributed samples from acute and convalescent COVID-19. PBMCs, B-cell-depleted T cells, or T cells provided the cDNA or gDNA that made up the material.

Methods used by the authors: Quantification of nucleated cells was approximated via reference gene primer amplification. Some clones are missing from TCRdb's copy, which holds only in-frame ones; the method was immunoSEQ multiplex PCR. V, J and clone size reflect that table, while D and trimming were determined from the DNA. The sample consists of roughly 100,000 clones, 75% to 85% of them appearing once. This clone has a single count. With 6 bases removed from V and 4 bases from J, the gap between germline ends came to 9 bases. CDR1 MNHNY and CDR2 SVGAGI come from the germline V gene (reference sequence). The CDR3 spans 12 residues.

The sequenced sample consisted of peripheral blood. The receptor was isolated from a woman of 80 years or more with acute or convalescent COVID-19. The J gene is TRBJ1-2, the V gene TRBV6-6; D call uncertain. CDR3 nucleotide sequence: TGTGCCAGCAGCGAGGGATTCTATGGCTACACCTTC. Its translation: CASSEGFYGYTF.